This TCR beta chain was sequenced for a study of blood T cell repertoires in COVID-19. For the study at large: The study drew acute and convalescent COVID-19 samples from the United States, Italy and Spain.

This clone showed up just once. Assay used: immunoSEQ multiplex PCR; TCRdb lists only in-frame clones, some missing. The table has roughly 280,000 clones, under 90% seen once. Germline assignment: CDR1 MGHRA and CDR2 YSYEKL. Trimming shortened V by 2 bases and J by 0 bases, and 8 bases separated the two germline ends. This CDR3 region has 15 residues. The clonotype comes from a man aged 50 or older with acute or convalescent COVID-19. Source material: peripheral blood. The rearrangement uses TRBV4-1 and TRBJ1-3; TRBD1 might be the D (6 bases). CDR3 protein: CASSQWDNSGNTIYF. In DNA form, the CDR3 reads TGCGCCAGCAGCCAATGGGACAACTCTGGAAACACCATATATTTT.